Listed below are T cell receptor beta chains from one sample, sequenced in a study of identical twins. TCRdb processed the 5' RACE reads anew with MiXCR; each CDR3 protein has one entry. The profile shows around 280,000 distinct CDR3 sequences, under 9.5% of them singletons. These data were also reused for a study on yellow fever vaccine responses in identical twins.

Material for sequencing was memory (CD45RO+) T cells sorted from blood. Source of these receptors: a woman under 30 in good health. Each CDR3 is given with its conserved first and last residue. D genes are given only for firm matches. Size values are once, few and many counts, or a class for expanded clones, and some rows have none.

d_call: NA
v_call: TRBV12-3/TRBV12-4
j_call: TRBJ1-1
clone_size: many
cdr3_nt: TGTGCCAGCAGTTTCGGACACGTGAACACTGAAGCTTTCTTT
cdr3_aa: CASSFGHVNTEAFF

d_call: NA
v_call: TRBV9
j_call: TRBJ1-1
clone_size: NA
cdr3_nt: TGTGCCAGCAGCGTAACAGGGATCATGACTGAAGCTTTCTTT
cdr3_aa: CASSVTGIMTEAFF

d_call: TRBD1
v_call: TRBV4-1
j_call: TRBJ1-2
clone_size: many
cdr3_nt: TGCGCCAGCAGCGTGGACAGGGTAAACTATGGCTACACCTTC
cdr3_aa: CASSVDRVNYGYTF

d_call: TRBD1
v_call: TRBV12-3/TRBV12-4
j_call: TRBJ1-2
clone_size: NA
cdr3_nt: TGTGCCAGCAGTTTTCTGGGACAGGGGGCGAAGAGTGGCTACACCTTC
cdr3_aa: CASSFLGQGAKSGYTF

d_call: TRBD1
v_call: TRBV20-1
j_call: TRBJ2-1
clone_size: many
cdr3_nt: TGCAGTGCTTCACAGGGGGCTGAAAACAATGAGCAGTTCTTC
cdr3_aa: CSASQGAENNEQFF

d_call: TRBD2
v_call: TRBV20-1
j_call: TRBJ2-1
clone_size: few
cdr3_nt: TGCAGTGCCGGACTAGCGGGGTTTAATGAGCAGTTCTTC
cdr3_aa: CSAGLAGFNEQFF

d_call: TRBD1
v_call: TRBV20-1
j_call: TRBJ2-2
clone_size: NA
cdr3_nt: TGCAGTGCTAGAGATTTGAGGGGGCTGAACACCGGGGAGCTGTTTTTT
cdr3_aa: CSARDLRGLNTGELFF

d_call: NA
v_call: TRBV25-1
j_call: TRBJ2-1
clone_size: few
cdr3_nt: TGTGCCAGCAGTGAAATGGGGGGAGAGGGCCCTAAAAGAAATCGAGAGCAGTTCTTC
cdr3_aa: CASSEMGGEGPKRNREQFF

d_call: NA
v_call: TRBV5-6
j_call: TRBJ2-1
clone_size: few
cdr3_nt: TGTGCCAGCAGCTTGTACGGGAGCGGTAATGAGCAGTTCTTC
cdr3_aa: CASSLYGSGNEQFF

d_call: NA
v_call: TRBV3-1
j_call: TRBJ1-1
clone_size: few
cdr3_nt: TGTGCCAGCAGCCAAGGGGGCGGGAGGGTGAACACTGAAGCTTTCTTT
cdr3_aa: CASSQGGGRVNTEAFF

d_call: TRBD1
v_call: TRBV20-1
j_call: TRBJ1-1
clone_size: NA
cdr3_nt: TGCAGTGCTCCCAGACAGGGGGCGGTCACTGAAGCTTTCTTT
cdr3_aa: CSAPRQGAVTEAFF

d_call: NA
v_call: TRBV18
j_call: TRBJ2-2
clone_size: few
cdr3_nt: TGTGCCAGCTCGCCTGGACGGACAAACACCGGGGAGCTGTTTTTT
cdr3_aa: CASSPGRTNTGELFF

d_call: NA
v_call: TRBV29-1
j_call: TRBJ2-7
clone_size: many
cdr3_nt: TGCAGCGTTGAAGCCCGCCAGGGAGGCGAGCAGTACTTC
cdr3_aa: CSVEARQGGEQYF

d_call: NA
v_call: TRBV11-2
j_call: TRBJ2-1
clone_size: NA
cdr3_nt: TGTGCCAGCAGCTTTTCGCTAGTTGAGCAGTTCTTC
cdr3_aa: CASSFSLVEQFF

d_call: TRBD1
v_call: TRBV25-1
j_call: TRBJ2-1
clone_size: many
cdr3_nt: TGTGCCAGCAGTGACCGGGACAGGGTGTCCAATGAGCAGTTCTTC
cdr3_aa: CASSDRDRVSNEQFF

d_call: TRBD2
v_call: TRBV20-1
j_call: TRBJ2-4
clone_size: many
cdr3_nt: TGCAGTGCTGGGACTAGCCCCAAAAACATTCAGTACTTC
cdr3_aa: CSAGTSPKNIQYF

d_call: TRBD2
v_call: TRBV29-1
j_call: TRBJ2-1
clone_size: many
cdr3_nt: TGCAGCGGTGGAGTACGGGAGGCGGCGAATGAGCAGTTCTTC
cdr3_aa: CSGGVREAANEQFF

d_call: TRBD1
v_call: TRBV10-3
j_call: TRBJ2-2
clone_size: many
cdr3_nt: TGTGCCATCAGGCCGGGACAGGGAGGCACCGGGGAGCTGTTTTTT
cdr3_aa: CAIRPGQGGTGELFF

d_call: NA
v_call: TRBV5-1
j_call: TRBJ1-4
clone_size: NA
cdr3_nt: TGCGCCAGCAGCGGGGGGGGGACGTACGAAAAACTGTTTTTT
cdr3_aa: CASSGGGTYEKLFF

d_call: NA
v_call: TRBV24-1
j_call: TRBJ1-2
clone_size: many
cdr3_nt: TGTGCCACCAGTAGTCCACCATCCTATGGCTACACCTTC
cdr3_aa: CATSSPPSYGYTF

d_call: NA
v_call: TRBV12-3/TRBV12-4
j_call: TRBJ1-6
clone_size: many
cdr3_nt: TGTGCCAGCAGTTTGGGGGGCTCGTCGAATTCACCCCTCCACTTT
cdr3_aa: CASSLGGSSNSPLHF

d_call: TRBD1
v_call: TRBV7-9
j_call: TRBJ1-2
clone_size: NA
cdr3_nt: TGTGCCAGCAGCGACACAGGGGTATTTAACTATGGCTACACCTTC
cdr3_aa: CASSDTGVFNYGYTF

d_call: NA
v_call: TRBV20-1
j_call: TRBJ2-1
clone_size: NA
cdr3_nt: TGCAGTGCCGCTGGGGTAACCTACAATGAGCAGTTCTTC
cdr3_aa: CSAAGVTYNEQFF

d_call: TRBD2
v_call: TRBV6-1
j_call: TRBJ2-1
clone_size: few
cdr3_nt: TGTGCCAGCAGTGAACCCGGGACTAGGGTTCAGTTCTTC
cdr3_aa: CASSEPGTRVQFF

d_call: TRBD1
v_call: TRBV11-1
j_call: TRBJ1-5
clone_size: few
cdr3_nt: TGTGCCAGCAGCTTAGCAGGGACAGGGCTAGGAAATAGCAATCAGCCCCAGCATTTT
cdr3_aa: CASSLAGTGLGNSNQPQHF

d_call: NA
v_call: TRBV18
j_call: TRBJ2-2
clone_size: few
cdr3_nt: TGTGCCAGCTCACCACCGGAGGGGGCTCGGAACACCGGGGAGCTGTTTTTT
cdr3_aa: CASSPPEGARNTGELFF

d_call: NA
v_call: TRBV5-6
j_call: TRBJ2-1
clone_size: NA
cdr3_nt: TGTGCCAGCAGCCCGGGACCACGTGGGACATCCCCTAACAATGAGCAGTTCTTC
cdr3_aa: CASSPGPRGTSPNNEQFF

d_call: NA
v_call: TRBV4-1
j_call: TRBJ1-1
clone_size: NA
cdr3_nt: TGCGCCAGCAGCCAAGTTAGGGCGAACACTGAAGCTTTCTTT
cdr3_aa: CASSQVRANTEAFF

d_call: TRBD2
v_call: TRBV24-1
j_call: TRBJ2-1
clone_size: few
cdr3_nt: TGTGCCACCAGTGACTCCTTAATTAGCGGGAGGGGGTACAATGAGCAGTTCTTC
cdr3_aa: CATSDSLISGRGYNEQFF

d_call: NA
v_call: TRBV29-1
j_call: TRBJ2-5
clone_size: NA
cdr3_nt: TGCAGCGTTGATGGGTCAGTACAAGAGACCCAGTACTTC
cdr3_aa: CSVDGSVQETQYF

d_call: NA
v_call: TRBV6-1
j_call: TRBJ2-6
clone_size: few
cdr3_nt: TGTGCCAGCAAAGGTACAACAAGCTCTGGGGCCAACGTCCTGACTTTC
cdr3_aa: CASKGTTSSGANVLTF

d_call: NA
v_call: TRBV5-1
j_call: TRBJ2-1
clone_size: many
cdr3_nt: TGCGCCACCCCCCCGGGGCCCAACCCGAATGAGCAGTTCTTC
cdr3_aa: CATPPGPNPNEQFF

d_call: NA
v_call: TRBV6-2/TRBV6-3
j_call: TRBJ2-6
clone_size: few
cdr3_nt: TGTGCCAGCCGATTGGGTCGCACGGGACTCGTTATTGGGCCTGGGGCCAACGTCCTGACTTTC
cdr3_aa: CASRLGRTGLVIGPGANVLTF

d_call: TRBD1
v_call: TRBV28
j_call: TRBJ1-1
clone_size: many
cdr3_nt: TGTGCCAGCAGTTGGGACAGCTTGAACACTGAAGCTTTCTTT
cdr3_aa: CASSWDSLNTEAFF

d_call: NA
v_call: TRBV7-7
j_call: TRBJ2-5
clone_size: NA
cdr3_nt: TGTGCCAGCAGCTTAAGTCAGGGGAACCAAGAGACCCAGTACTTC
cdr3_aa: CASSLSQGNQETQYF

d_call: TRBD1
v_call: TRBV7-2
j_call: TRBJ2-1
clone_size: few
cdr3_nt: TGTGCCAGCAGCCCCAGGGGGATTCTCTCCTACAATGAGCAGTTCTTC
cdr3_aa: CASSPRGILSYNEQFF

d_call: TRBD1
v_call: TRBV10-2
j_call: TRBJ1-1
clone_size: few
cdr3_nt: TGCGCCAGCAGTGGGATTGACAGGGGGCGGGTCACTGAAGCTTTCTTT
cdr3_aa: CASSGIDRGRVTEAFF

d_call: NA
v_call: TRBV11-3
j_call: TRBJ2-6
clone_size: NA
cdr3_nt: TGTGCCAGCAGCTTAGAAATCGGGAGCTCTGGGGCCAACGTCCTGACTTTC
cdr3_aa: CASSLEIGSSGANVLTF

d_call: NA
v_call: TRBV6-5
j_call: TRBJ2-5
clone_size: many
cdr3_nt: TGTGCCAGCAGTTACTCGGGTTTTGGGGAGACCCAGTACTTC
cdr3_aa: CASSYSGFGETQYF

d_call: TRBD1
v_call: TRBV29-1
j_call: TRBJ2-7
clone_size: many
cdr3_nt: TGCAGCGTGCGGACAGGGCCCTACGAGCAGTACTTC
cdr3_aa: CSVRTGPYEQYF

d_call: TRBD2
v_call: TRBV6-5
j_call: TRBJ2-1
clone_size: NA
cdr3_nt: TGTGCCAGCAGTTATTCCGGGACTAGCGGGGGAGAGCAGTTCTTC
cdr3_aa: CASSYSGTSGGEQFF

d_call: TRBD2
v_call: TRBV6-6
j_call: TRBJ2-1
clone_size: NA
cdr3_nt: TGTGCCAGCACCGCCGGGACTAGAATCAATGAGCAGTTCTTC
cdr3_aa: CASTAGTRINEQFF

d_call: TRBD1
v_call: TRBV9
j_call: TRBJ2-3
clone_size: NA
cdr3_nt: TGTGCCAGCAGCGTCTTCGGGACAGGGGGCACAGATACGCAGTATTTT
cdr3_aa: CASSVFGTGGTDTQYF

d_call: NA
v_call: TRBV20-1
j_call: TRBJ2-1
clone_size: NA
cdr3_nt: TGCAGTGCTAGCGAGCTCAATGAGCAGTTCTTC
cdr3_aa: CSASELNEQFF

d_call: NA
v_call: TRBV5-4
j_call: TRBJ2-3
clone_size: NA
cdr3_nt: TGTGCCAGCAGCGGACCGACTAGACACACAGATACGCAGTATTTT
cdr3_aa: CASSGPTRHTDTQYF

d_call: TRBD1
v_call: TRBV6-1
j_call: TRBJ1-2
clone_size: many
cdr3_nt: TGTGCCAGCAGAGGACAGGGGTCCCGTAACTATGGCTACACCTTC
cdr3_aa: CASRGQGSRNYGYTF

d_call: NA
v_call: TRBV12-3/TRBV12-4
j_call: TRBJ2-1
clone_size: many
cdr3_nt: TGTGCCAGCAGTTTAAGTCGGCGAACAGGTGGAGGTGAGCAGTTCTTC
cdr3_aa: CASSLSRRTGGGEQFF

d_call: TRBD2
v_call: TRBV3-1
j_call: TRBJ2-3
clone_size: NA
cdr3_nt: TGTGCCAGCAGCCAAGTTGGTCTAGCGGGCCCAGATACGCAGTATTTT
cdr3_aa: CASSQVGLAGPDTQYF

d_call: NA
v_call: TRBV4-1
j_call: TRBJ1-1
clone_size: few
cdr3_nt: TGCGCCAGCAGCCTGTGGGCCGAGAACACTGAAGCTTTCTTT
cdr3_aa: CASSLWAENTEAFF

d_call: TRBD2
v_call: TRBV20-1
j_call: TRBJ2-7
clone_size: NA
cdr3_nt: TGCAGTGCTACTCCGGGGGGCGAGCAGTACTTC
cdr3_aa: CSATPGGEQYF

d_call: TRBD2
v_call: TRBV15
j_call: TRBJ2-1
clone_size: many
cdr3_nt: TGTGCCACCAGCTCTAGGACTAGCGGTGACTACAATGAGCAGTTCTTC
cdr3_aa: CATSSRTSGDYNEQFF

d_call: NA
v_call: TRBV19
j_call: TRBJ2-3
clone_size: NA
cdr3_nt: TGTGCCAGTAGTATATTACGGCAGGGACGCGAAGATACGCAGTATTTT
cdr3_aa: CASSILRQGREDTQYF

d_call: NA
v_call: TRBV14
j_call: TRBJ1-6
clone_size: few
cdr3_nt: TGTGCCAGCAGCCAAGATTTAGGATTTAATTCACCCCTCCACTTT
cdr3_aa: CASSQDLGFNSPLHF

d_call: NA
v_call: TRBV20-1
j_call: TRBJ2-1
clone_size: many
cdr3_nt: TGCAGTGCTCTCCGGACGGCGCTCTTCTTGAGGGAGCAGTTCTTC
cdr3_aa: CSALRTALFLREQFF

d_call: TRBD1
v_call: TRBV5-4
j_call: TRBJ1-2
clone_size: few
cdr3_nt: TGTGCCAGCAGCCTCGGACAGGGTGGGGACTATGGCTACACCTTC
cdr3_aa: CASSLGQGGDYGYTF

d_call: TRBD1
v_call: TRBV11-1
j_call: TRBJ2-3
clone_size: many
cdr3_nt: TGTGCCAGCAGCACAGCCCGGCCCAGACAGGGTAGAGCAGATACGCAGTATTTT
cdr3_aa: CASSTARPRQGRADTQYF

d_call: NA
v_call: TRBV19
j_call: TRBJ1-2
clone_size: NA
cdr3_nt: TGTGCCAGTACCTCGGAGAAGGCGAACTATGGCTACACCTTC
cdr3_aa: CASTSEKANYGYTF